The entry below gives a single T cell receptor (beta chain) sequence along with its context. Its antigen remains unknown. The V gene end was trimmed by 0 bases and the J gene end by 4 bases; junction bases not matched to a gene: 4. Germline CDR1 and CDR2: KGHSH and LQKENI. This CDR3 has 15 residues. The source of the sample is a study of T cell responses to AZD1222 COVID-19 vaccine. Assay used: immunoSEQ multiplex PCR; TCRdb lists only in-frame clones, some missing. Of 100,000 or so clones in the sample, roughly 84% were seen once. Overall study findings and caveats: Unmutated regions of variants are reportedly targeted by nearly half of spike-specific TCRs.

The source is an adult in good health. The sequencing here drew on peripheral blood, taken on day 0 of AZD1222 vaccination. The chain couples TRBV18 to TRBJ2-3; TRBD2 matches 7 bases. The CDR3 spells CASSPPGGVADTQYF. CDR3 sequence (DNA): TGTGCCAGCTCACCACCGGGGGGGGTCGCAGATACGCAGTATTTT.